Shown below are 29 T cell receptor beta chains from a single sample sequenced in a study of blood T cells in healthy people across ages. Then a second PCR, running about 6 to 12 cycles, was carried out with a sample-barcoded 5' primer and a J-beta primer mix. TCRdb reprocessed the 5' RACE reads via MiXCR and lists one record per CDR3 protein. The sample holds around 1,800,000 distinct CDR3 sequences; 30% to 40% are singletons and the top ten take under 30%. The sample consisted of blood. The receptors were gathered from a human donor in good health.

The V and J genes are TRBV7-2 and TRBJ2-1; TRBD1 aligns across 7 bases. This CDR3 is 15 amino acids long. With 5 bases clipped from V and 0 bases from J, the junction kept 4 bases outside the gene matches. CDR1 is SGHTA and CDR2 is FQGNSA in the germline V gene. CDR3 loop: CASSQGQDSYNEQFF. The DNA for the CDR3 is TGTGCCAGCAGCCAAGGACAGGACTCCTACAATGAGCAGTTCTTC.

This rearrangement joins TRBV7-2 to TRBJ1-1; 11 bases match TRBD1. Per germline, CDR1 SGHTA and CDR2 FQGNSA. The CDR3 sequence is 16 residues long. The trim removed 2 bases at V and 5 bases at J, leaving 7 bases unmatched. CDR3 sequence reads: CASSLFVRDRGTEAFF. The CDR3 DNA reads as TGTGCCAGCAGCTTATTCGTCCGGGACAGGGGGACTGAAGCTTTCTTT.

Here the CDR3 DNA reads TGCGCCAGCAGCAGGGACCCGACTAGCGGGGTCGTCACAGATACGCAGTATTTT. Translation gives CASSRDPTSGVVTDTQYF. This sequence joins TRBV5-1 and TRBJ2-3; 11 bases align to TRBD2. The CDR3 totals 18 residues. Germline loops: CDR1 SGHRS, CDR2 YFSETQ. The trim removed 4 bases at V and 2 bases at J, leaving 12 bases unmatched.

This clonotype turned up a few times. V gene TRBV9 combines with J gene TRBJ2-7, with TRBD1 matching over 7 bases. Per germline, CDR1 SGDLS and CDR2 YYNGEE. This CDR3 spans 14 amino acids. J was trimmed by 9 bases and V by 0 bases; bases with no gene match: 9. The CDR3 spells CASSVGQGSYRQYF. CDR3 bases: TGTGCCAGCAGCGTAGGACAGGGAAGCTATCGGCAGTACTTC.

The chain carries TRBV7-2 and TRBJ2-5, with D possibly being TRBD1 or TRBD2 (6 bases each). The germline V gene encodes CDR1 SGHTA and CDR2 FQGNSA. The V and J ends lost 6 bases and 2 bases respectively, with 19 bases between them. The length of the CDR3 is 16 residues. DNA of the CDR3: TGTGCCAGCAGTCATGGATGGGGGGCCTCACAAGAGACCCAGTACTTC. This sequence encodes CASSHGWGASQETQYF.

In this sample, this clonotype turned up many times. The rearrangement uses TRBV9 and TRBJ2-1; TRBD1 is a possible D gene (5 bases). The germline V gene has CDR1 SGDLS and CDR2 YYNGEE. This CDR3 spans 13 amino acids. With 4 bases removed from V and 4 bases from J, the gap between germline ends came to 9 bases. The CDR3, as DNA: TGTGCCAGCAGCCCGACAGATTACAATGAGCAGTTCTTC. It is translated as CASSPTDYNEQFF.

The chain employs TRBV7-2 and TRBJ1-1; TRBD1 matches 12 bases. Germline-derived CDR1 and CDR2 are SGHTA and FQGNSA. The CDR3 extends over 16 amino acids. V lost 3 bases to trimming and J lost 6 bases; unmatched junction nucleotides: 8. In DNA form, the CDR3 reads TGTGCCAGCAGCTTCATCACCGGGACAGGGGGCTCTGAAGCTTTCTTT. Its protein is CASSFITGTGGSEAFF.

This clonotype has a count of ten or more. The chain combines TRBV29-1 with TRBJ2-6, with D hard to call. The length of the CDR3 is 14 residues. The germline gives CDR1 SQVTM, CDR2 ANQGSEA. V was pared by 6 bases and J by 1 base, with 10 bases between. The CDR3 here is CSVQLGSGANVLTF. DNA of the CDR3: TGCAGCGTCCAACTGGGTTCTGGGGCCAACGTCCTGACTTTC.

This clonotype was picked up a small number of times. The chain joins TRBV5-1 to TRBJ1-2, with no clear D. The CDR3 is made up of 19 amino acids. Germline V gives CDR1 SGHRS, CDR2 YFSETQ. V was shortened by 4 bases and J by 1 base, with 26 bases between the two germline ends. The CDR3 is CASSASLFLSGFLNYGYTF. Written as DNA, the CDR3 is TGCGCCAGCAGCGCATCTCTTTTTCTATCGGGGTTCCTTAACTATGGCTACACCTTC.

The rearrangement links TRBV6-5 to TRBJ2-7; D is perhaps TRBD1 (5 bases). There are 16 residues in the CDR3. Trimming removed 5 bases from V and 3 bases from J, with 20 bases in between. CDR1 MNHEY and CDR2 SVGAGI come from the germline V gene. The CDR3 is CASSPTGARDIYEQYF. DNA of the CDR3: TGTGCCAGCAGTCCCACAGGAGCAAGGGATATCTACGAGCAGTACTTC.

The chain has TRBV20-1 and TRBJ2-7; perhaps D is TRBD1 or TRBD2 (5 bases each). Germline CDR1 and CDR2: DFQATT and SNEGSKA (reference sequence). This CDR3 region has 16 residues. The germline V and J ends were trimmed by 0 bases and 2 bases, with 17 bases remaining between them. The CDR3 DNA sequence: TGCAGTGCTAGAGATGATCGTGGGACCTTTCCCTACGAGCAGTACTTC. This sequence encodes CSARDDRGTFPYEQYF.

The chain couples TRBV9 to TRBJ2-5; a weak D match, TRBD2 (5 bases). The CDR3 extends over 15 amino acids. Germline V gene lookup returns CDR1 SGDLS and CDR2 YYNGEE. CDR3 in amino acids: CVGSVGARSGETQYF. CDR3 in DNA: TGTGTCGGCAGCGTAGGTGCCAGGTCGGGGGAGACCCAGTACTTC.

This clonotype was counted ten times or more. The chain recombines TRBV29-1 with TRBJ2-1; D gene unclear. Germline CDR1 SQVTM, CDR2 ANQGSEA. This CDR3 region has 12 residues. The V end was cut by 1 base, the J end by 7 bases, with 8 bases between. In nucleotides, the CDR3 is TGCAGCGTTGAAGGTCTTACGAATGAGCAGTTCTTC. This sequence encodes CSVEGLTNEQFF.

About this clonotype itself: A much larger clone differs by one base, so this may be a read error. The V call is TRBV29-1, the J call TRBJ1-2, with no clear D. CDR3 length: 13 residues. Germline V CDR1 and CDR2: SQVTM, ANQGSEA. V lost 1 base and J 4 bases, leaving 10 bases between the germline ends. CDR3 coding DNA: TGCAGCGTTGAAGGGGGTGACCGCTATGGCTACACCTTC. Translated: CSVEGGDRYGYTF.

This clonotype showed up just a few times. The CDR3 DNA sequence: TGTGCCAGCAGTGTCCGGGACAGGGGAGCCGACGAGCAGTACTTC. Translating gives CASSVRDRGADEQYF. The chain joins TRBV2 to TRBJ2-4, with 10 positions matching TRBD1. The DNA matches TRBJ2-7 better at its end, which makes the J call doubtful. Germline CDR1 and CDR2: SNHLY and FYNNEI. CDR3 length: 15 residues.

The table lists this clonotype with a few counts. The V and J genes are TRBV3-1 and TRBJ2-5; TRBD2 matches at 12 bases. The V gene's germline CDR1 is LGHDT and CDR2 YNNKEL (reference sequence). The V segment lost 5 bases and the J segment 5 bases; nucleotides outside the gene matches: 12. The CDR3 spans 17 residues. The CDR3 sequence: CASSSRTSGVRWETQYF. The CDR3 region has the DNA TGTGCCAGCAGCTCCCGGACTAGCGGGGTGCGGTGGGAGACCCAGTACTTC.

The gene calls are TRBV4-2 and TRBJ2-5; D possibly corresponds to TRBD2 (5 bases). Per the germline V gene, CDR1 is LGHNA and CDR2 is YNFKEQ. Deletions cut 2 bases from V and 4 bases from J, with 20 bases between. The CDR3 runs to 17 residues. This chain's CDR3 is CASSQKGAAYLRETQYF. In nucleotides, the CDR3 is TGTGCCAGCAGCCAAAAGGGAGCGGCGTACCTTCGAGAGACCCAGTACTTC.

V usage is TRBV6-4 and J usage is TRBJ1-4, with D possibly TRBD1 on 5 matching bases. The CDR3 is 16 residues long. Germline CDR1 is MRHNA and CDR2 is SNTAGT. V lost 0 bases to trimming and J lost 7 bases, with 15 bases between them. The CDR3 loop reads CASSDSWGLPVEKLFF. DNA for the CDR3: TGTGCCAGCAGTGACTCTTGGGGCCTACCGGTTGAAAAACTGTTTTTT.

This chain connects TRBV20-1 to TRBJ2-1; 11 bases map to TRBD2. The germline CDR1 and CDR2 sequences are DFQATT and SNEGSKA (reference sequence). The CDR3 covers 18 residues. V dropped 6 bases and J dropped 6; count of bases not matched to a gene: 19. This chain's CDR3 is CSAIRGLAEAPRFNEQFF. In DNA form, the CDR3 reads TGCAGTGCCATAAGGGGACTAGCGGAGGCCCCAAGATTCAATGAGCAGTTCTTC.

Here the CDR3 DNA reads TGTGCCACCAGCAGAGATGGCAGGGAGGAGTTCTTC. Residues: CATSRDGREEFF. V and J are TRBV15 and TRBJ2-1; D possibly corresponds to TRBD2 (6 bases). V dropped 0 bases and J dropped 14 bases, with 11 bases sitting between them. This CDR3 region has 12 residues. Germline-derived CDR1 and CDR2 are LNHNV and YYDKDF (reference sequence).

The V gene is TRBV6-2 or TRBV6-3, the J gene TRBJ2-6; a weak D match, TRBD1 (5 bases). Per germline, CDR1 MNHEY and CDR2 SVGEGT. The CDR3 length is 17 residues. Trimming stripped 2 bases from V and 2 bases from J, with 13 bases between. The CDR3 spells CASSYVQGGTGANVLTF. DNA of the CDR3: TGTGCCAGCAGTTACGTCCAGGGTGGAACTGGGGCCAACGTCCTGACTTTC.

The rearrangement uses TRBV29-1 and TRBJ1-2, with D uncertain. Per germline, CDR1 SQVTM and CDR2 ANQGSEA. The CDR3 covers 13 residues. Trimming shortened V by 0 bases and J by 1 base, and 6 bases separated the two germline ends. CDR3 region: CSVEEPNNYGYTF. As DNA, the CDR3 is TGCAGCGTTGAAGAACCGAATAACTATGGCTACACCTTC. The whole variable domain, remainder taken from reference TRBV29-1 and TRBJ1-2, is SAVISQKPSRDICQRGTSLTIQCQVDSQVTMMFWYRQQPGQSLTLIATANQGSEATYESGFVIDKFPISRPNLTFSTLTVSNMSPEDSSIYLCSVEEPNNYGYTFGSGTRLTVV.

Turning to this clonotype: One base away lies a much larger clone, so this may be a sequencing read error. Written as DNA, the CDR3 is TGTGCCGGCAGCGTCGTAGGGGGTGAGCAGTTCTTC. Protein product: CAGSVVGGEQFF. The V call is TRBV7-2, the J call TRBJ2-1; D is perhaps TRBD1 (6 bases). The CDR3 sequence is 12 residues long. Germline CDR1 SGHTA, CDR2 FQGNSA.

With regard to this clonotype: A read error may produce the germline difference seen at one junction end. The rearrangement joins TRBV29-1 to TRBJ2-7, with 8 bases fitting TRBD2. The CDR3 length is 16 residues. The germline CDR1 and CDR2 sequences are SQVTM and ANQGSEA. DNA for the CDR3: TGCGGCGTTGAAGACACGGGGAGCGGGGGTAGCTACGAGCAGTACTTC. Amino acids: CGVEDTGSGGSYEQYF.

This clonotype has only a few counts. V is TRBV20-1 and J is TRBJ1-5; D perhaps matches TRBD1 (5 bases). This CDR3 contains 16 residues. The germline V and J ends were trimmed by 0 bases and 4 bases, with 16 bases remaining between them. The germline CDR1 and CDR2 sequences are DFQATT and SNEGSKA (reference sequence). Here the CDR3 DNA reads TGCAGTGCTAGAGATTCTGCCGGGGGAGCGAATCAGCCCCAGCATTTT. This codes for CSARDSAGGANQPQHF.

The chain combines TRBV12-3 or TRBV12-4 with TRBJ2-7; D not certain. The germline V and J ends were trimmed by 1 base and 4 bases, with 11 bases remaining between them. The CDR3 contains 14 residues. This CDR3 is CASSLGTTSYEQYF. DNA for the CDR3: TGTGCCAGCAGTTTAGGTACCACTTCGTACGAGCAGTACTTC.

CDR3 protein: CASSQDLQGNGYTF. Written as DNA, the CDR3 is TGCGCCAGCAGCCAAGATCTTCAGGGGAATGGCTACACCTTC. This chain connects TRBV4-3 to TRBJ1-2, with a possible D match to TRBD1 (6 bases). The CDR3 loop spans 14 amino acids. The V end was cut by 0 bases, the J end by 6 bases, with 11 bases between. Germline lookup yields CDR1 LGHNA and CDR2 YSLEER.

This clonotype was counted ten times or more. V gene TRBV12-3 or TRBV12-4 combines with J gene TRBJ1-2, with D possibly being TRBD1 (5 bases). The CDR3 totals 13 residues. The V end lost 6 bases, the J end lost 4 bases, and 12 bases lay between the germline ends. Here the CDR3 DNA reads TGTGCCAGCAGCTTACGGGGCACCTATGGCTACACCTTC. As protein: CASSLRGTYGYTF.

This clonotype has only a few counts. V and J are TRBV2 and TRBJ2-6; the match to TRBD2 covers 7 bases. This CDR3 contains 17 residues. Germline-derived CDR1 and CDR2 are SNHLY and FYNNEI. J was trimmed by 0 bases and V by 4 bases; bases with no gene match: 6. CDR3 sequence reads: CASSVRSGVSGANVLTF. CDR3 bases: TGTGCCAGCAGTGTCAGGAGCGGGGTCTCTGGGGCCAACGTCCTGACTTTC.